A selection of T cell receptor beta chains follows, all from one sample in a study of regulatory T cells in long-lasting Graves disease. TCRdb re-called the multiplex PCR reads with MiXCR, one entry per CDR3 protein. This table has approximately 350,000 distinct CDR3 sequences, 15% to 20% appearing once. This same sample was also taken into another study, of T cells in Graves' hyperthyroidism and ophthalmopathy.

The specimen was peripheral blood mononuclear cells (PBMCs), collected at new diagnosis, from a patient treated with antithyroid drugs. The source is a woman between 18 and 29 years old with Graves disease. The CDR3 runs from the conserved cysteine through the conserved F or W. The D gene is left open where the match is weak. For some rows the clone size is stated as once, few or many, or as a class when expanded; others skip it.

TRBJ2-1,many,-,TRBV30,TGTGCCTGGAGTAACGGGAGATACAATGAGCAGTTCTTC,CAWSNGRYNEQFF
TRBJ1-6,many,-,TRBV2,TGTGCCAGTTGGGGGCCGGAGTCTAATTCACCCCTCCACTTT,CASWGPESNSPLHF
TRBJ1-1,many,TRBD1,TRBV27,TGTGCCAGCATATCCGCAGGGGGCCGGACTGAAGCTTTCTTT,CASISAGGRTEAFF
TRBJ1-5,few,-,TRBV6-1,TGTGCCAGCAGTGATTCGGCCGGCAATCAGCCCCAGCATTTT,CASSDSAGNQPQHF
TRBJ1-1,-,-,TRBV9,TGTGCCAGCAGCGTGGGGCATCGGAACACTGAAGCTTTCTTT,CASSVGHRNTEAFF
TRBJ1-2,many,-,TRBV6-5,TGTGCCAGCAGTTACGATCCAACAGGGTCTGGCTACACCTTC,CASSYDPTGSGYTF
TRBJ2-5,few,TRBD2,TRBV12-3/TRBV12-4,TGTGCCAGCAGTTTTGGGCTAGCGGGGCCCCAAGAGACCCAGTACTTC,CASSFGLAGPQETQYF
TRBJ2-2,many,TRBD2,TRBV5-1,TGTGCCAGCAGCTATCTAGCGGCGAACACCGGGGAGCTGTTTTTT,CASSYLAANTGELFF
TRBJ1-2,-,TRBD1,TRBV10-3,TGTGCCACTTCACAGGGGGCCGATGGCTACACCTTC,CATSQGADGYTF
TRBJ2-1,many,-,TRBV30,TGTGCCTGGAGTGTCCCATTTCGACAGGCTACCTACAATGAGCAGTTCTTC,CAWSVPFRQATYNEQFF
TRBJ2-3,many,-,TRBV28,TGTGCCAGCAGTGCGACAGCTCACACAGATACGCAGTATTTT,CASSATAHTDTQYF
TRBJ2-1,many,TRBD2,TRBV6-1,TGTGCCAGCACGGGAGGAAGCTCCTACAATGAGCAGTTCTTC,CASTGGSSYNEQFF
TRBJ1-1,-,TRBD1,TRBV24-1,TGTGCCACCACCGGACAGGGGAACACTGAAGCTTTCTTT,CATTGQGNTEAFF
TRBJ2-2,many,TRBD1,TRBV24-1,TGTGCCACCGGCCGACAGGGGAGGAACACCGGGGAGCTGTTTTTT,CATGRQGRNTGELFF
TRBJ2-7,-,-,TRBV18,TGTGCCAGCTCACCACTAGACCAGGGGTCGAGCGGGCAGTACTTC,CASSPLDQGSSGQYF
TRBJ2-1,-,-,TRBV5-1,TGCGCCAGCAGCAGCCAAGATATTGGGGGATTCTACAATGAGCAGTTCTTC,CASSSQDIGGFYNEQFF
TRBJ2-1,-,TRBD2,TRBV11-2,TGTGCCAGCAGCTTATTGAGTAGCGGGCCAGGCTCCTACAATGAGCAGTTCTTC,CASSLLSSGPGSYNEQFF
TRBJ1-5,many,TRBD1,TRBV7-8,TGTGCCAGCAGCTTCCGGGACAGGGGAACCTATAGCAATCAGCCCCAGCATTTT,CASSFRDRGTYSNQPQHF
TRBJ2-2,-,-,TRBV28,TGTGCCAGCTTTGGGGGGCTGAGCACCGGGGAGCTGTTTTTT,CASFGGLSTGELFF
TRBJ1-1,-,-,TRBV29-1,TGCAGCGTTGAAGTGGAAGGGGAAGCTTTCTTT,CSVEVEGEAFF
TRBJ1-3,many,-,TRBV7-9,TGTGCCAGCAGCTTAGTGGGGTCCTACACCATATATTTT,CASSLVGSYTIYF
TRBJ2-1,-,TRBD2,TRBV7-9,TGTGCCAGCAGAACCGGGACTAGCGGGTTCGGTGAGCAGTTCTTC,CASRTGTSGFGEQFF
TRBJ1-1,many,-,TRBV3-1,TGTGCCAGCAGCCAAGCCTGGGGGCTCTTTGGTGAAGCTTTCTTT,CASSQAWGLFGEAFF
TRBJ1-1,many,-,TRBV12-3/TRBV12-4,TGTGCCACCCAAATAGGAGGGCACACTGAAGCTTTCTTT,CATQIGGHTEAFF
TRBJ2-5,-,TRBD1,TRBV6-2/TRBV6-3,TGTGCCAGCCAACCATTGGGACAGGGGGGGGAGACCCAGTACTTC,CASQPLGQGGETQYF
TRBJ1-2,-,TRBD1,TRBV7-9,TGTGCCAGCAGCACCCCACAGGGGAGCTATGGCTACACCTTC,CASSTPQGSYGYTF
TRBJ1-6,few,-,TRBV29-1,TGCAGCGTTCGTACCGGGACTTATAATTCACCCCTCCACTTT,CSVRTGTYNSPLHF
TRBJ2-1,few,-,TRBV10-3,TGTGCCATCAGTGAAGGGCTAGGATCAAATGAGCAGTTCTTC,CAISEGLGSNEQFF
TRBJ1-2,many,TRBD1,TRBV3-1,TGTGCCAGCAGACCCCTTCGACAGGGAGGGGTCTATGGCTACACCTTC,CASRPLRQGGVYGYTF
TRBJ1-3,many,-,TRBV7-2,TGTGCCAGCAGCTTAAACCACGGAAACACCATATATTTT,CASSLNHGNTIYF
TRBJ2-2,many,-,TRBV5-1,TGCGCCAGCAGCCCCGCCGGTGCAGGGAACACCGGGGAGCTGTTTTTT,CASSPAGAGNTGELFF
TRBJ2-2,many,-,TRBV7-9,TGTGCCAGCAGCGCCCCGATTGCGAACACCGGGGAGCTGTTTTTT,CASSAPIANTGELFF
TRBJ1-5,few,-,TRBV28,TGTGCCAGCAGTTTGGTTATTGGACAGCACAATCAGCCCCAGCATTTT,CASSLVIGQHNQPQHF
TRBJ1-2,few,-,TRBV29-1,TGCAGCGTTGATGTTTCCGGGACCGGCTACACCTTC,CSVDVSGTGYTF
TRBJ2-7,many,-,TRBV18,TGTGCCAGCTCACCAGAATCTGGGGGCTACGAGCAGTACTTC,CASSPESGGYEQYF
TRBJ1-1,few,-,TRBV27,TGTGCCAGCAGTTCACCTCATGGAGGGTCTGAAGCTTTCTTT,CASSSPHGGSEAFF
TRBJ2-1,-,-,TRBV6-1,TGTGCCAGCACCAAAGGAGGGGGGGCCAACAATGAGCAGTTCTTC,CASTKGGGANNEQFF
TRBJ2-1,many,-,TRBV13,TGTGCCAGCAGCCCAAGACTAGACAGCAGGAATGAGCAGTTCTTC,CASSPRLDSRNEQFF
TRBJ2-2,many,TRBD2,TRBV5-1,TGCGCCAGCAATCCTGGCGGGAGTGGGGAGCTGTTTTTT,CASNPGGSGELFF
TRBJ2-3,many,TRBD2,TRBV20-1,TGCAGTGCTACCAACCTAGCGGGAGCTTCCCCCACAGATACGCAGTATTTT,CSATNLAGASPTDTQYF
TRBJ1-1,few,-,TRBV7-3,TGTGCCAGCAGCTGGGCAAGGAAAGACGAAGCTTTCTTT,CASSWARKDEAFF
TRBJ2-1,many,TRBD2,TRBV20-1,TGCAGTGCTAGCCGGGGACTACAATCTGAGCAGTTCTTC,CSASRGLQSEQFF
TRBJ1-3,-,-,TRBV6-2/TRBV6-3,TGTGCCAGCAGCCGCTCGGTGCGGAACCCCTCTGGAAACACCATATATTTT,CASSRSVRNPSGNTIYF
TRBJ2-2,-,-,TRBV19,TGTGCCAGTAGTGTCTGGGGACCCAACACCGGGGAGCTGTTTTTT,CASSVWGPNTGELFF
TRBJ2-3,many,TRBD1,TRBV29-1,TGCAGCGTTGAGGGACAGGGTAGCACAGATACGCAGTATTTT,CSVEGQGSTDTQYF
TRBJ2-1,-,TRBD2,TRBV28,TGTGCCAGCCACAGCGGGGGCTACTACAATGAGCAGTTCTTC,CASHSGGYYNEQFF
TRBJ2-5,many,TRBD1,TRBV27,TGTGCCAGCAGCCTCAGGGGGCTGAGGGAGACCCAGTACTTC,CASSLRGLRETQYF
TRBJ2-7,many,-,TRBV7-9,TGTGCCAGCAGCTTAGTGTCTCCCCAGGCAGAGCAGTACTTC,CASSLVSPQAEQYF
TRBJ2-3,many,TRBD2,TRBV5-1,TGCGCCAGCAGCTTAGCGGGAGACCGCGATACGCAGTATTTT,CASSLAGDRDTQYF
TRBJ2-1,few,-,TRBV15,TGTGCCACCAGCAGCGTAGGGTCTAGTCTCACTGAGCAGTTCTTC,CATSSVGSSLTEQFF
TRBJ2-7,-,-,TRBV2,TGTGCCAGCAGTGGTTCCGAAATAGTAGGTGAGCAGTACTTC,CASSGSEIVGEQYF
TRBJ1-5,-,-,TRBV5-4,TGTGCCAGCAGCTTGGATCAGAATCAGCCCCAGCATTTT,CASSLDQNQPQHF
TRBJ2-7,many,TRBD1,TRBV28,TGTGCCAGCAGTCCCTGGGGACAGGGGTCGTACGAGCAGTACTTC,CASSPWGQGSYEQYF
TRBJ1-2,few,TRBD1,TRBV19,TGTGCCAGTAGTCTCCAGACAGGGAGAATTCGGTCTGGCTACACCTTC,CASSLQTGRIRSGYTF